This entry features one TCR beta chain sequence. These data are taken from a study of blood T cells in healthy people across ages. The use of a sample-barcoded 5' primer and a J-beta primer mix characterized a second PCR of roughly 6 to 11 cycles. TCRdb reanalysed the 5' RACE reads using MiXCR and keeps one entry per CDR3 protein. The table shows hundreds of thousands of distinct CDR3 sequences, with around 27% occurring only once. CDR1 is SGHRS and CDR2 is YFSETQ in the germline V gene. The V and J ends lost 4 bases and 1 base respectively, with 14 bases between them. This CDR3 contains 15 residues. This sample was shared with a second study, whose subject was T cells of mothers and their children.

The chain combines TRBV5-1 with TRBJ1-1; perhaps TRBD1 as D (5 bases). Sequenced material: blood. This clonotype was obtained from a boy between 2 and 10 years old in good health. The CDR3 is CASSPISRENTEAFF. CDR3 in DNA: TGCGCCAGCAGCCCGATCTCCAGGGAGAACACTGAAGCTTTCTTT. Complete variable domain (other parts from reference TRBV5-1 and TRBJ1-1): KAGVTQTPRYLIKTRGQQVTLSCSPISGHRSVSWYQQTPGQGLQFLFEYFSETQRNKGNFPGRFSGRQFSNSRSEMNVSTLELGDSALYLCASSPISRENTEAFFGQGTRLTVV.